This TCR beta chain was identified in a study of TIL therapy for anti-PD-1-resistant metastatic lung cancer. Study at large: Most patients had lung adenocarcinoma. By whole-exome sequencing, median non-synonymous tumor mutation burden was roughly 1.4 mutations per megabase.

Study-level results: This highly selected cohort may not generalize to typical lung cancer patients.

As for this clone: No antigen is known for it.

CDR1 and CDR2 (germline): SGDLS, YYNGEE. The CDR3 is made up of 16 amino acids. V lost 3 bases, J lost 3 bases, and 17 bases lay in between. Regarding time point: pre-treatment sample, taken before nivolumab and TIL therapy. Sequencing used immunoSEQ v3. Repertoires were generated with immunoSEQ multiplex PCR, while TCRdb's copy carries only in-frame clones and drops some. The repertoire includes about 59,000 clones, 70% to 75% of them detected once, and 1.5% to 2% sits in the top ten. The sample consisted of blood, taken at baseline. The TCR comes from a person between 30 and 79 years old with non-small cell lung cancer. The chain carries TRBV9 and TRBJ2-3; tentatively, D is TRBD2 (6 bases). The CDR3 DNA sequence: TGTGCCAGCAGCGCAGACGGGACTCCGTCAACAGATACGCAGTATTTT. Protein sequence: CASSADGTPSTDTQYF.